The 12 T cell receptor beta chains in this list originate from one sample, sequenced in a study of T-cell reconstitution after alpha-beta-depleted transplantation in children. Unique molecular identifiers were incorporated into the prepared TCRbeta library. TCRdb used MiXCR to reprocess the PCR reads, holding one entry per CDR3 protein. The sample includes around 800,000 distinct CDR3 sequences, about 15% of them seen just once. Material: PBMCs, mostly from graft donor cells, obtained 360 days after TCRalphabeta/CD19-depleted stem cell transplant. These receptor sequences come from a male patient younger than 18 who had a stem cell transplant for acute lymphoblastic leukemia, so the T cells may come from the graft donor.

This clonotype was seen a handful of times. The chain has TRBV24-1 and TRBJ2-7, with a weak D call TRBD2 (5 bases). Germline-derived CDR1 and CDR2 are KGHDR and SFDVKD. The germline V and J ends were trimmed by 3 bases and 5 bases, with 16 bases remaining between them. This CDR3 region has 15 residues. DNA of the CDR3: TGTGCCACCAGTGATCTACCGGGAAGGGTCAACGAGCAGTACTTC. Amino acids: CATSDLPGRVNEQYF.

The V call is TRBV6-5, the J call TRBJ2-1; 9 positions match TRBD2. This CDR3 region has 17 residues. Germline CDR1 is MNHEY and CDR2 is SVGAGI. J lost 2 bases, V lost 3 bases, and 8 bases had no gene match. The CDR3 DNA is TGTGCCAGCAGTTATTTGGCGACTAGCGGTCCCTACAATGAGCAGTTCTTC. Residues: CASSYLATSGPYNEQFF.

This clonotype was seen only a few times. This sequence joins TRBV12-3 or TRBV12-4 and TRBJ1-2; maybe TRBD1 (6 bases). Trimming pared 7 bases from V and 8 bases from J, leaving 20 bases between. This CDR3 has 14 residues. The CDR3 loop reads CASIPEGGVLGYTF. Written as DNA, the CDR3 is TGTGCCAGCATCCCTGAGGGGGGTGTACTGGGCTACACCTTC.

This clonotype was seen only a few times. At one boundary the junction diverges from the germline segment, which might be a read error. The chain recombines TRBV5-1 with TRBJ2-3, with unresolved D. Germline lookup yields CDR1 SGHRS and CDR2 YFSETQ. The CDR3 totals 16 residues. CDR3: CASRLGGGPSTDTQYF. CDR3 coding DNA: TGCGCCAGCAGGTTGGGTGGCGGCCCCAGCACAGATACGCAGTATTTT.

This clonotype was detected only a few times. This sequence joins TRBV7-7 and TRBJ2-7, with D unclear. Trimming pared 11 bases from V and 3 bases from J, leaving 20 bases between. This CDR3 is built from 14 residues. Germline CDR1 and CDR2: SSHAT and FNYEAQ (reference sequence). The CDR3 here is CAAYHGPEYYEQYF. The CDR3 DNA sequence: TGTGCCGCGTACCACGGGCCTGAATACTACGAGCAGTACTTC.

CDR3 in amino acids: CASSYLGGKEETQYF. DNA for the CDR3: TGTGCCAGCAGCTACCTCGGGGGAAAAGAAGAGACCCAGTACTTC. The chain has TRBV7-6 and TRBJ2-5; maybe TRBD2 (6 bases). This CDR3 is built from 15 residues. V lost 4 bases and J lost 3, with 15 bases in between. Germline loops: CDR1 SGHVS, CDR2 FNYEAQ.

This clonotype was counted a few times. V usage is TRBV19 and J usage is TRBJ2-6; 8 bases map to TRBD1. The germline CDR1 and CDR2 sequences are LNHDA and SQIVND (reference sequence). This CDR3 region has 14 residues. V gave up 7 bases and J gave up 5 bases; unmatched junction bases: 4. CDR3 nucleotide sequence: TGTGCCAGTAATCGACAGGGGCGGGCCAACGTCCTGACTTTC. As protein: CASNRQGRANVLTF.

The rearrangement uses TRBV7-9 and TRBJ1-5; no firm D call. There are 17 residues in the CDR3. With 0 bases removed from V and 0 bases from J, the gap between germline ends came to 12 bases. Germline-derived CDR1 and CDR2 are SEHNR and FQNEAQ (reference sequence). CDR3 region: CASSLAFLGDSNQPQHF. CDR3 nucleotides: TGTGCCAGCAGCTTAGCCTTTTTGGGCGATAGCAATCAGCCCCAGCATTTT.

This clonotype was seen a handful of times. The DNA of the CDR3 is TGCGCCAGCAGCTTGGTTGGGGCAGGGGACCAAGAGACCCAGTACTTC. This gives the protein CASSLVGAGDQETQYF. The chain carries TRBV5-1 and TRBJ2-5; tentative D call: TRBD1 (6 bases). Germline CDR1 SGHRS, CDR2 YFSETQ. The CDR3 length is 16 residues. Trimming removed 0 bases at V and 0 bases at J, with 12 bases between.

The chain has TRBV6-1 and TRBJ1-5; 7 bases map to TRBD1. J lost 0 bases, V lost 3 bases, and 11 bases had no gene match. The CDR3 has 18 residues. From germline, CDR1 is MNHNS and CDR2 SASEGT. In DNA, the CDR3 is TGTGCCAGCAGTGATATGACCGGGACAGTTTATAGCAATCAGCCCCAGCATTTT. Protein sequence: CASSDMTGTVYSNQPQHF.

The V gene is TRBV20-1, the J gene TRBJ2-1, with 9 bases identical to TRBD2. The CDR3 has 17 amino acids. J gave up 6 bases and V 0 bases, and 12 bases lay outside the gene matches. The germline V gene encodes CDR1 DFQATT and CDR2 SNEGSKA (reference sequence). The CDR3 DNA reads as TGCAGTGCTAGAGAACGGAGCGGGAGGCCCTTAATCAATGAGCAGTTCTTC. It specifies CSARERSGRPLINEQFF.

The genes are TRBV12-3 or TRBV12-4 and TRBJ2-2; 7 bases agree with TRBD2. V lost 6 bases and J lost 6; bases outside the gene matches: 10. The CDR3 spans 15 residues. The CDR3 DNA is TGTGCCAGCAGCCTGGGACTAACCCCCGCCGGGGAGCTGTTTTTT. It encodes CASSLGLTPAGELFF.